Presented here are 5 T cell receptor beta chains from one specimen sequenced in a study of radiotherapy plus CTLA-4 blockade in lung cancer. Some clones are missing from TCRdb's copy, which holds only in-frame ones; the method was immunoSEQ multiplex PCR. Of about 120,000 clones in the sample, 85% to 90% were seen once. Specimen: peripheral blood, collected from a patient treated with radiotherapy plus ipilimumab. The receptors stem from a human donor with non-small cell lung cancer that progressed on radiotherapy plus ipilimumab.

This chain connects TRBV6-5 to TRBJ2-7, with a tentative D call TRBD2 (6 bases). The CDR3 spans 14 residues. Germline CDR1 reads MNHEY; CDR2 reads SVGAGI. V lost 0 bases to trimming and J lost 6 bases, with 12 bases between them. DNA for the CDR3: TGTGCCAGCAGTTACTCGACTGGAGGGAGCGAGCAGTACTTC. Translated, it gives CASSYSTGGSEQYF.

V gene TRBV19 combines with J gene TRBJ2-2, with D perhaps TRBD2 (6 bases). V dropped 7 bases and J dropped 6 bases, with 15 bases sitting between them. This CDR3 contains 14 residues. In germline, CDR1 is LNHDA, CDR2 SQIVND (reference sequence). Here the CDR3 reads CASKEGAGPGELFF. CDR3 coding DNA: TGTGCCAGTAAGGAGGGAGCGGGCCCCGGGGAGCTGTTTTTT.

The chain carries TRBV2 and TRBJ1-1; D may be TRBD1 (6 bases). Trimming cost V 4 bases and J 4 bases, with 16 bases left between them. Germline V gives CDR1 SNHLY, CDR2 FYNNEI. This CDR3 is 15 amino acids long. CDR3 nucleotides: TGTGCCAGCAGTGGAGGGCTTTTAGGGGGCACTGAAGCTTTCTTT. Its protein is CASSGGLLGGTEAFF.

The chain has TRBV7-3 and TRBJ2-3, with a tentative D call TRBD2 (5 bases). Deletions cut 4 bases from V and 4 bases from J, with 12 bases between. Germline V lookup: CDR1 SGHTA, CDR2 FQGTGA. The CDR3 loop spans 14 amino acids. The CDR3 nucleotides are TGTGCCAGCAGCTACGGGGTCCTGGCAGATACGCAGTATTTT. Protein sequence: CASSYGVLADTQYF.

The rearrangement links TRBV14 to TRBJ2-3; 13 bases are a match to TRBD2. Germline values: CDR1 SGHDN, CDR2 FVKESK. This CDR3 has 17 amino acids. After removal of 4 bases from V and 6 bases from J, the junction contained 10 bases not matched to a gene. Here the CDR3 reads CASSPNSRLAGGDTQYF. The DNA for the CDR3 is TGTGCCAGCAGCCCAAATTCAAGACTAGCGGGAGGTGATACGCAGTATTTT.